This T cell receptor beta chain was captured in a study of cytomegalovirus exposure and HLA in healthy donors. The study's findings and limits: Subsequent analysis of the roughly 120 validation repertoires found a tendency for first-cohort TCR clusters to co-occur. Many donors carried some public TCRs, although rarity characterized most TCR sequences.

As concerns this clone: Its antigen is not known.

Between the trimmed V and J ends, which lost 6 bases and 2 bases, there was a span of 13 bases. The CDR3 runs 14 residues. Germline lookup yields CDR1 MNHEY and CDR2 SMNVEV (reference sequence). Profiling relied on immunoSEQ multiplex PCR, and the TCRdb table lists in-frame clones only, not all of them. Of some 76,000 clones in the sample, approximately 94% were seen once. Sequenced: PBMCs. The J gene is TRBJ1-2, the V gene TRBV27; D ambiguous. The receptor comes from a woman aged 18-29 years in good health and CMV-seronegative. CDR3 bases: TGTGCCAGCAGCTTGAACCGGGAAAACTATGGCTACACCTTC. It yields the protein CASSLNRENYGYTF.